One and the same sample provided the 5 T cell receptor beta chains below, sequenced in a study of blood T cell repertoires in COVID-19. Data came from immunoSEQ multiplex PCR; TCRdb stores just in-frame clones and leaves some out. The sample yields 240,000 or so clones, 85% to 90% seen once. Sequencing was performed on peripheral blood. Every receptor here comes from a man between 60 and 70 years old with acute or convalescent COVID-19.

This clone has more than one count but fewer than ten. This chain joins TRBV19 and TRBJ2-7; tentatively, D is TRBD2 (5 bases). Trimming left V 3 bases short and J 5 bases short, with 11 bases between. This CDR3 contains 13 residues. CDR1 and CDR2 from the germline V gene are LNHDA and SQIVND (reference sequence). The CDR3: CASSIRGSNEQYF. In DNA, the CDR3 is TGTGCCAGTAGTATCCGGGGATCCAACGAGCAGTACTTC.

The rearrangement joins TRBV6-5 to TRBJ2-5; 11 bases line up with TRBD2. The germline gives CDR1 MNHEY, CDR2 SVGAGI. Germline trimming cut 7 bases from V and 5 bases from J; bases unmatched to any gene: 9. This CDR3 has 15 amino acids. The CDR3 DNA is TGTGCCAGCAATATAGCGGGAGGGCCGAGGGAGACCCAGTACTTC. This gives the protein CASNIAGGPRETQYF.

The chain joins TRBV7-2 to TRBJ1-6; 7 positions match TRBD1. The CDR3 extends over 14 amino acids. The V segment lost 4 bases and the J segment 7 bases; nucleotides outside the gene matches: 4. Germline V gives CDR1 SGHTA, CDR2 FQGNSA. CDR3 sequence: CASSWGTENSPLHF. The CDR3 DNA follows: TGTGCCAGCAGCTGGGGGACAGAGAATTCACCCCTCCACTTT.

This chain links TRBV12-5 with TRBJ1-5, with TRBD1 as a possible D gene (5 bases). V was trimmed by 1 base and J by 3 bases, leaving 19 bases between them. Germline-derived CDR1 and CDR2 are LGHNT and FRNRAP. The CDR3 totals 18 residues. The DNA of the CDR3 is TGTGCTAGTGGTTTGGCCCCCCCCCACAGGCGGAACAATCAGCCCCAGCATTTT. It encodes CASGLAPPHRRNNQPQHF.

This chain links TRBV3-1 (or the pseudogene TRBV3-2) with TRBJ1-5; D gene ambiguous. Trimming removed 0 bases at V and 1 base at J, with 7 bases between. The CDR3 length is 15 residues. The V gene's germline CDR1 is LGHDT and CDR2 YNNKEL (reference sequence). The CDR3 here is CASSQDLSSNQPQHF. DNA of the CDR3: TGTGCCAGCAGCCAAGATCTTTCCAGCAATCAGCCCCAGCATTTT.